This TCR beta chain appears in the sequencing data of a study of spatial heterogeneity in lung cancer. The study's findings and limits: Counts that tracked tumor mutation counts were those of expanded intratumoral alpha and beta TCRs.

TCRdb reprocessed the 5' RACE reads with MiXCR, giving one entry per CDR3 protein. This sample yields around 13,000 distinct CDR3 sequences, of which approximately 7% are seen a single time; about 3.5% belongs to the top ten. By sample share, this clonotype is medium-sized. Its antigen is as yet unknown. Time point reported: sample taken at primary tumor resection. The J segment lost 4 bases and the V segment lost 4 bases, leaving 4 bases of the junction unmatched. Per germline, CDR1 DFQATT and CDR2 SNEGSKA (reference sequence). The CDR3 is 13 amino acids. The chain links TRBV20-1 to TRBJ1-1; the match to TRBD1 covers 9 bases. Specimen: lung tumor tissue, collected at surgery. The clonotype originates from a female donor with early-stage non-small cell lung cancer. The DNA for the CDR3 is TGCAGTGCTAAGTTGGACAGGGGCACTGAAGCTTTCTTT. Its translation: CSAKLDRGTEAFF.